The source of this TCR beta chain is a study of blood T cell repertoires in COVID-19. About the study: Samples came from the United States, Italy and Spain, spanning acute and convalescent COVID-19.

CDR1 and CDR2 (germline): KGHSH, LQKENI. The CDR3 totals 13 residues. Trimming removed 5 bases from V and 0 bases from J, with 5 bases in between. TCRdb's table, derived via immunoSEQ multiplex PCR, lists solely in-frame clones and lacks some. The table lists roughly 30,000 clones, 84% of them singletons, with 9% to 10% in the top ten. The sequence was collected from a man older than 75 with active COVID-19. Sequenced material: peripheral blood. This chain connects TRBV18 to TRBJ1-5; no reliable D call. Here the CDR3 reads CASSEGSNQPQHF. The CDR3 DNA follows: TGTGCCAGCTCAGAGGGTAGCAATCAGCCCCAGCATTTT.